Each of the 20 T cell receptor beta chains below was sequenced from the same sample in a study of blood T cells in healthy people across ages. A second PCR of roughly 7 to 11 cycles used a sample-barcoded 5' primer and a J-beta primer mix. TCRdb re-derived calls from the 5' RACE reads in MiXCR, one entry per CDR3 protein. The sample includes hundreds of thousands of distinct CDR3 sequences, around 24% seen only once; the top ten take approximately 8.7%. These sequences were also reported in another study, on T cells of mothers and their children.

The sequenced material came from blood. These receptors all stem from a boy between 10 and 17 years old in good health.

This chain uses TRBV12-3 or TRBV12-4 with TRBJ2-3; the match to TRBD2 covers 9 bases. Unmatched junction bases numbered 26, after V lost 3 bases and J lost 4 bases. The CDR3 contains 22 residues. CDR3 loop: CASSFSRKLAGGPLLLADTQYF. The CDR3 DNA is TGTGCCAGCAGTTTCTCCCGAAAGTTGGCGGGAGGGCCTCTCTTACTTGCAGATACGCAGTATTTT.

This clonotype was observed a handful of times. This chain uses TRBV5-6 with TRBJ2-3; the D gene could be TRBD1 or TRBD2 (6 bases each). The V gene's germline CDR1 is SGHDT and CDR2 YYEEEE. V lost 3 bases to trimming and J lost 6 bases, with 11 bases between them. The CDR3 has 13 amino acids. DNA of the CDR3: TGTGCCAGCAGCTCGAGGGGGGTCGATACGCAGTATTTT. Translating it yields CASSSRGVDTQYF.

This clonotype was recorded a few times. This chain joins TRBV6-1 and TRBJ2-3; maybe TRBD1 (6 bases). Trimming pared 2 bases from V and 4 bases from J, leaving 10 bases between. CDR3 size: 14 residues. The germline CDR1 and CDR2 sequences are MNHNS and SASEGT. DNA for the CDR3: TGTGCCAGCAGTGAAAGACAGGATTCAGATACGCAGTATTTT. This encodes CASSERQDSDTQYF.

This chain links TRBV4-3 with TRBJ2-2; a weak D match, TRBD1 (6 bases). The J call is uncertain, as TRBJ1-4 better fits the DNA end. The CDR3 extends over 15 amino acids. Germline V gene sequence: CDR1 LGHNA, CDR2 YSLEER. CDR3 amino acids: CASSQDRQGREKLFF. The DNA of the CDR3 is TGCGCCAGCAGCCAAGATCGGCAGGGGAGGGAAAAACTGTTTTTT.

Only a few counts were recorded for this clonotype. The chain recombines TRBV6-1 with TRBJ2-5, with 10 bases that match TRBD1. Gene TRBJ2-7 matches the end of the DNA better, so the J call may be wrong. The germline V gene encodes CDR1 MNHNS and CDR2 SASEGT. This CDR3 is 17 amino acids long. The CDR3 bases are TGTGCCAGCAGTACCTTTTGGACGGGACAGGGGCCCTACGAGCAGTACTTC. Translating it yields CASSTFWTGQGPYEQYF.

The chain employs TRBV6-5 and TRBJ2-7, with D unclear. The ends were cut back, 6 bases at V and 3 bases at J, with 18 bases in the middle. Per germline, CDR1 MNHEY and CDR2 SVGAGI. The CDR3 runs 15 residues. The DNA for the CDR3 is TGTGCCAGCAGCCCCCCTGGGCAGGCGTTCTACGAGCAGTACTTC. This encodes CASSPPGQAFYEQYF.

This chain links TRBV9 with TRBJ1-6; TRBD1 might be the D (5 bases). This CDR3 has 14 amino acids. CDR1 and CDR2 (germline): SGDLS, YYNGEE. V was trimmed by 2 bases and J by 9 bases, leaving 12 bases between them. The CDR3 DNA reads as TGTGCCAGCAGCGTTGGGAGGGGAGGTTCACCCCTCCACTTT. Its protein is CASSVGRGGSPLHF.

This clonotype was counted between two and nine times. The CDR3: CSARDPDRPQETQYF. The CDR3 region has the DNA TGCAGTGCTAGAGACCCGGACAGACCTCAAGAGACCCAGTACTTC. The V call is TRBV20-1, the J call TRBJ2-5; D may be TRBD1 (6 bases). Germline CDR1 DFQATT, CDR2 SNEGSKA (reference sequence). Deletions cut 0 bases from V and 2 bases from J, with 13 bases between. This CDR3 comprises 15 residues.

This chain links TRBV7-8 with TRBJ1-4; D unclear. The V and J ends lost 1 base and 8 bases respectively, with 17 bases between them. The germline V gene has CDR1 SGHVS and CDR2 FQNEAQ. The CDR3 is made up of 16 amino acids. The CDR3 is CASSLDPQALREKLFF. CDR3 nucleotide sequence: TGTGCCAGCAGCTTAGACCCGCAAGCGTTACGAGAAAAACTGTTTTTT.

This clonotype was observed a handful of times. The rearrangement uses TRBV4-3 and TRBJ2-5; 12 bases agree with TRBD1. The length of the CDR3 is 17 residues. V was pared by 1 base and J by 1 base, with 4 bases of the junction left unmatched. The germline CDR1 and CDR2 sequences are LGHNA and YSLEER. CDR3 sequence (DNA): TGCGCCAGCAGCCAAGCCGGGACAGGGGGCTTCCAAGAGACCCAGTACTTC. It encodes CASSQAGTGGFQETQYF.

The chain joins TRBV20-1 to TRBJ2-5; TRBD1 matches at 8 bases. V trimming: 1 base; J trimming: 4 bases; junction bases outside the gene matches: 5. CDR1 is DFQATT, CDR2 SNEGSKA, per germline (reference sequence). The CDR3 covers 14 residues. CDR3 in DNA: TGCAGTGCTAGAGTACCGACAGGGGTAGAGACCCAGTACTTC. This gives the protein CSARVPTGVETQYF.

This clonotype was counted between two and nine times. In nucleotides, the CDR3 is TGTGCCAGCAGCCTCAGGGGGCCTCTTCCCTACGAGCAGTACTTC. Protein: CASSLRGPLPYEQYF. This chain links TRBV28 with TRBJ2-7; TRBD1 matches 8 bases. The ends lost 6 bases at V and 2 bases at J; junction bases unmatched: 9. The length of the CDR3 is 15 residues. Germline CDR1 is MDHEN and CDR2 is SYDVKM.

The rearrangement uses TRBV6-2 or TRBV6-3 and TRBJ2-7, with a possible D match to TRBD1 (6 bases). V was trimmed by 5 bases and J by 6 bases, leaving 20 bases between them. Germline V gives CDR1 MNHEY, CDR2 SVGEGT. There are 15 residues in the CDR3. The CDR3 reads CASSVYRVLMCEQYF. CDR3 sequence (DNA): TGTGCCAGCAGTGTATACAGGGTCCTCATGTGCGAGCAGTACTTC.

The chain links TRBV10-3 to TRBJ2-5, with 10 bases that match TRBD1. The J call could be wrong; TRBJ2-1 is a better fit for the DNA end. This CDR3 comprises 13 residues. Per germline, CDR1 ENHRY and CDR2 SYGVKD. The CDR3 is CATLGQGHNEQFF. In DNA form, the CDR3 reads TGTGCCACCTTGGGACAGGGGCACAATGAGCAGTTCTTC.

CDR3 residues: CASSPYGYGYTF. The DNA of the CDR3 is TGTGCCAGCAGCCCTTACGGCTATGGCTACACCTTC. The rearrangement links TRBV7-2 to TRBJ1-2, with no clear D. From germline, CDR1 is SGHTA and CDR2 FQGNSA. The CDR3 runs to 12 residues. Trimming took off 5 bases at V and 4 bases at J, with 8 bases between the two ends.

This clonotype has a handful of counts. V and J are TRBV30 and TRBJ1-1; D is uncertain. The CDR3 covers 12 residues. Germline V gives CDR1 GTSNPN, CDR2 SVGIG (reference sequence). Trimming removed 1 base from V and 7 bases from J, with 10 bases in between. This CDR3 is CAWSALGHEAFF. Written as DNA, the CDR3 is TGTGCCTGGAGTGCCCTGGGCCATGAAGCTTTCTTT.

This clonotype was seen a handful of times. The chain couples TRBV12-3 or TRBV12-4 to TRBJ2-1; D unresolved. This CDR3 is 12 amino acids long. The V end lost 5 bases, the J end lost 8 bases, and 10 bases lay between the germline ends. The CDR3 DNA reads TGTGCCAGCAGTGTAAGAAAGGATGAGCAGTTCTTC. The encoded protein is CASSVRKDEQFF.

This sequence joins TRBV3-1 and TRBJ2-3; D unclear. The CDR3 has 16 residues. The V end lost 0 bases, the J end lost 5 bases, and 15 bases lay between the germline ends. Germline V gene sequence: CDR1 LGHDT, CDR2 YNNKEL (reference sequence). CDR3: CASSQDYQVSGDTQYF. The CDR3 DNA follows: TGTGCCAGCAGCCAAGATTATCAGGTTTCGGGAGATACGCAGTATTTT.

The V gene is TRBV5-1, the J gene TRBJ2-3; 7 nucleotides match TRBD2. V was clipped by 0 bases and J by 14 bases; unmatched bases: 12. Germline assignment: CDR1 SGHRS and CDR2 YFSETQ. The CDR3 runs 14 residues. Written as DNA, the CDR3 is TGCGCCAGCAGCTTGGGTCTAGCGGAGCCCTATGGGTATTTT. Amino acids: CASSLGLAEPYGYF.

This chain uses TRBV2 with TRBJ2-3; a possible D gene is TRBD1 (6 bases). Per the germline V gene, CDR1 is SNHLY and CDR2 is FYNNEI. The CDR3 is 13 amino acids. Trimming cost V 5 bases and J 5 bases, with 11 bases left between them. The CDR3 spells CASSYRVGDTQYF. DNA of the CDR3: TGTGCCAGCAGTTACAGGGTAGGAGATACGCAGTATTTT.